The clone carrying this T cell receptor beta chain is medium-sized by share. The sample holds other DNA sequences that translate to the same CDR3. The sample is drawn from a study of graft-versus-host responses after intestinal transplantation. In the study overall: All of the recipients had induction that used anti-thymocyte globulin, then tacrolimus and steroids for roughly three years. Findings and caveats of the study: GvH clones turned up in recipient marrow; some had shown up first in ileum or blood.

Here immunoSEQ multiplex PCR was the method, and the copy in TCRdb shows in-frame clones only, minus some. The data show about 15,000 clones, 30% to 40% seen once. Investigators plated about 200,000 CFSE-labeled responder cells together with about 200,000 irradiated stimulator cells labeled with violet dye. Researchers sorted proliferating CFSE-low CD3+CD4+ and CD3+CD8+ responders once the reaction had finished. V lost 2 bases and J 5 bases, leaving 6 bases between the germline ends. CDR1 MDHEN and CDR2 SYDVKM come from the germline V gene. The CDR3 has 12 amino acids. The rearrangement joins TRBV28 to TRBJ1-2; D might be TRBD1 (5 bases). The source of this sequence is a human patient who received an intestinal transplant. This specimen consisted of alloreactive CD4+ T cells from a mixed lymphocyte reaction culture, obtained before intestinal transplant. Subset reported: CFSE-low proliferating T cells sorted from approximately 6-day pre-transplant mixed lymphocyte reaction (GvH or HvG direction). The CDR3: CASSLGGYGYTF. The CDR3 DNA reads as TGTGCCAGCAGTTTAGGGGGGTATGGCTACACCTTC.